The T cell receptor (beta chain) under discussion was sequenced for a study of cytomegalovirus exposure and HLA in healthy donors. Across the whole study: The early release's HLA-typed donors yielded approximately 85 million unique TCRs.

Germline CDR1 and CDR2: LGHNA and YSLEER. CDR3 length: 17 amino acids. Trimming at V came to 4 bases and at J to 1 base, leaving 5 bases not matched to a gene. In the PCR, 60 Vbeta and 13 Jbeta primers were used. Assay used: immunoSEQ multiplex PCR; TCRdb lists only in-frame clones, some missing. The sample contains 150,000 to 250,000 clones, 60% to 85% of which appear only once. The rearrangement links TRBV4-3 to TRBJ2-1; 12 positions agree with TRBD2. The material sequenced was PBMCs. The TCR comes from a girl under 18 in good health and CMV-seropositive. The CDR3 sequence is CASSPRTSGTSYNEQFF. The CDR3 region has the DNA TGCGCCAGCAGCCCCCGGACTAGCGGGACATCCTACAATGAGCAGTTCTTC.